This T cell receptor (beta chain) was captured in a study of siplizumab effects on memory and regulatory T cells. The CDR3 is made up of 13 amino acids. Trimming removed 1 base at V and 2 bases at J, with 5 bases between. Germline V CDR1 and CDR2: MNHNY, SVGAGI (reference sequence). Measured with immunoSEQ multiplex PCR; TCRdb has only the in-frame clones, and not every one. The profile covers about 100,000 clones, with 94% appearing a single time and over 1% taken by the ten largest. Sequencing used non-Treg CD4+ T cells sorted from blood. The chain has TRBV6-6 and TRBJ2-5, with D perhaps TRBD2 (5 bases). The clonotype was recovered from a human donor in good health. The DNA of the CDR3 is TGTGCCAGCAGTTACTGGAGGCAAGAGACCCAGTACTTC. Amino acids: CASSYWRQETQYF.